A selection of T cell receptor beta chains follows, all from one sample in a study of blood T cell repertoires in COVID-19. Sequenced by immunoSEQ multiplex PCR; TCRdb stores in-frame clones only, minus some. The table shows over 65,000 clones, with about 88% occurring only once. Source material: peripheral blood. These receptors were taken from a human donor in a cohort sampled during active COVID-19. Both conserved end residues are part of each CDR3. The order of the fields is J gene, D gene, clone size, V gene, CDR3 DNA, CDR3 protein. D genes are given only for firm matches. Clone sizes are given selectively: once, few, many, or a class where the clone is expanded.

j_call: TRBJ2-7
d_call: .
clone_size: .
v_call: TRBV6-5
cdr3_nt: TGTGCCAGCAGCTACTACGAGCAGTACTTC
cdr3_aa: CASSYYEQYF

j_call: TRBJ1-6
d_call: TRBD1
clone_size: once
v_call: TRBV5-1
cdr3_nt: TGCGCCAGCAGCCTCGCGGACAGGGGGCTAACCTATAATTCACCCCTCCACTTT
cdr3_aa: CASSLADRGLTYNSPLHF

j_call: TRBJ2-3
d_call: TRBD2
clone_size: .
v_call: TRBV7-2
cdr3_nt: TGTGCCAGCAGCTTAGCCGGAACTAGCGGGAGGGCAGATACGCAGTATTTT
cdr3_aa: CASSLAGTSGRADTQYF

j_call: TRBJ2-1
d_call: TRBD2
clone_size: .
v_call: TRBV5-8
cdr3_nt: TGTGCCAGCAGCACCGGACTAGCGGAATACAATGAGCAGTTCTTC
cdr3_aa: CASSTGLAEYNEQFF

j_call: TRBJ2-5
d_call: TRBD1
clone_size: .
v_call: TRBV2
cdr3_nt: TGTGCCAGCAGACCGGGACAGGGTTTGGAGACCCAGTACTTC
cdr3_aa: CASRPGQGLETQYF

j_call: TRBJ2-7
d_call: .
clone_size: .
v_call: TRBV6-5
cdr3_nt: TGTGCCAGCAGTTTCGGCAGGGACTCCTACGAGCAGTACTTC
cdr3_aa: CASSFGRDSYEQYF

j_call: TRBJ1-4
d_call: .
clone_size: .
v_call: TRBV3-1/TRBV3-2
cdr3_nt: TGTGCCAGCAGCCGTCCCGGGGAGACGGTAAGTAATGAAAAACTGTTTTTT
cdr3_aa: CASSRPGETVSNEKLFF

j_call: TRBJ1-5
d_call: TRBD1
clone_size: once
v_call: TRBV6-6
cdr3_nt: TGTGCCAGCAGTTACTCGTCGGGGACAGCTGATCAGCCCCAGCATTTT
cdr3_aa: CASSYSSGTADQPQHF

j_call: TRBJ2-4
d_call: .
clone_size: .
v_call: TRBV6-6
cdr3_nt: TGTGCCAGCATCACTAATCCGGGTACGGACATTCAGTACTTC
cdr3_aa: CASITNPGTDIQYF

j_call: TRBJ2-7
d_call: .
clone_size: many
v_call: TRBV9
cdr3_nt: TGTGCCAGCAGCGTAGACGGGACTTACGAGCAGTACTTC
cdr3_aa: CASSVDGTYEQYF

j_call: TRBJ2-2
d_call: .
clone_size: .
v_call: TRBV27
cdr3_nt: TGTGCCAGCAGTTTGGGGGGATGGGTCAACACCGGGGAGCTGTTTTTT
cdr3_aa: CASSLGGWVNTGELFF

j_call: TRBJ2-5
d_call: .
clone_size: .
v_call: TRBV9
cdr3_nt: TGTGCCAGCAGCCCGCAAAGACAGGATATTTGGGACCAGTACTTC
cdr3_aa: CASSPQRQDIWDQYF

j_call: TRBJ2-5
d_call: .
clone_size: .
v_call: TRBV20-1
cdr3_nt: TGCAGTGGACAGGCGCAAGAGACCCAGTACTTC
cdr3_aa: CSGQAQETQYF

j_call: TRBJ2-7
d_call: TRBD1
clone_size: .
v_call: TRBV5-6
cdr3_nt: TGTGCCAGCAGCTTGGTTCGGACAGGGTCCGAGCAGTACTTC
cdr3_aa: CASSLVRTGSEQYF

j_call: TRBJ2-1
d_call: .
clone_size: .
v_call: TRBV28
cdr3_nt: TGTGCCAGCAGCAGGGATCCTAGCTCCTACAATGAGCAGTTCTTC
cdr3_aa: CASSRDPSSYNEQFF

j_call: TRBJ2-7
d_call: .
clone_size: .
v_call: TRBV3-1/TRBV3-2
cdr3_nt: TGTGCCAGCAGCCAAGATGGGGCGGGGCTACTTGTCGAGCAGTACTTC
cdr3_aa: CASSQDGAGLLVEQYF

j_call: TRBJ2-5
d_call: TRBD2
clone_size: .
v_call: TRBV5-1
cdr3_nt: TGCGCCAGCAGCTTGGGTTCGTCGGGGGGAGAGACCCAGTACTTC
cdr3_aa: CASSLGSSGGETQYF

j_call: TRBJ1-1
d_call: TRBD1
clone_size: .
v_call: TRBV15
cdr3_nt: TGTGCCACCAGCAGAGGACAGGGGAACACTGAAGCTTTCTTT
cdr3_aa: CATSRGQGNTEAFF

j_call: TRBJ2-4
d_call: .
clone_size: .
v_call: TRBV28
cdr3_nt: TGTGCCAGCAGTTCCTCAGACGAGAGACATACCAAAAACATTCAGTACTTC
cdr3_aa: CASSSSDERHTKNIQYF

j_call: TRBJ2-7
d_call: TRBD2
clone_size: .
v_call: TRBV4-3
cdr3_nt: TGCGCCAGCAGCCAAGAACCGCGGGAGAGCTCCTACGAGCAGTACTTC
cdr3_aa: CASSQEPRESSYEQYF

j_call: TRBJ2-5
d_call: TRBD1
clone_size: once
v_call: TRBV7-2
cdr3_nt: TGTGCCAGCAGCTTAGTCAGACAGGGGGGAGAGACCCAGTACTTC
cdr3_aa: CASSLVRQGGETQYF

j_call: TRBJ2-2
d_call: TRBD2
clone_size: .
v_call: TRBV24-1
cdr3_nt: TGTGCCACCAGTGGGAGTGCGGGAGGGAACACCGGGGAGCTGTTTTTT
cdr3_aa: CATSGSAGGNTGELFF

j_call: TRBJ1-2
d_call: .
clone_size: once
v_call: TRBV27
cdr3_nt: TGTGCCAGCATCTTGAGCTACGGGGCTAACTATGGCTACACCTTC
cdr3_aa: CASILSYGANYGYTF

j_call: TRBJ2-7
d_call: TRBD2
clone_size: .
v_call: TRBV6-6
cdr3_nt: TGTGCCAGCAGTTACTCTAGCGGGAGTCGCTACGAGCAGTACTTC
cdr3_aa: CASSYSSGSRYEQYF

j_call: TRBJ2-5
d_call: .
clone_size: .
v_call: TRBV7-3
cdr3_nt: TGTGCCAGCAGCTTAAGGGCCGCAGAGACCCAGTACTTC
cdr3_aa: CASSLRAAETQYF

j_call: TRBJ2-1
d_call: TRBD2
clone_size: .
v_call: TRBV28
cdr3_nt: TGTGCCAGCAGTTTAACCCGGGGGGGAATCTACAATGAGCAGTTCTTC
cdr3_aa: CASSLTRGGIYNEQFF

j_call: TRBJ1-3
d_call: .
clone_size: .
v_call: TRBV30
cdr3_nt: TGTGCCTGGAGTGTGGGGGGAACTCTGGACACCATATATTTT
cdr3_aa: CAWSVGGTLDTIYF

j_call: TRBJ1-1
d_call: .
clone_size: .
v_call: TRBV27
cdr3_nt: TGTGCCAGCAGTCCCCGCCTGAGATCTGAAGCTTTCTTT
cdr3_aa: CASSPRLRSEAFF

j_call: TRBJ2-4
d_call: .
clone_size: .
v_call: TRBV14
cdr3_nt: TGTGCCAGCAGCCAAGATTGGGGGGACATTCAGTACTTC
cdr3_aa: CASSQDWGDIQYF

j_call: TRBJ2-1
d_call: TRBD2
clone_size: .
v_call: TRBV24-1
cdr3_nt: TGTGCCACCAGTGGCCTAGCGGGAGGGAGATCCTACAATGAGCAGTTCTTC
cdr3_aa: CATSGLAGGRSYNEQFF

j_call: TRBJ2-7
d_call: .
clone_size: .
v_call: TRBV19
cdr3_nt: TGTGCCAGTAGTCTATCCGACAGAGCCTACGAGCAGTACTTC
cdr3_aa: CASSLSDRAYEQYF

j_call: TRBJ2-2
d_call: .
clone_size: .
v_call: TRBV24-1
cdr3_nt: TGTGCCACCAGTGACGACAGACCGAACACCGGGGAGCTGTTTTTT
cdr3_aa: CATSDDRPNTGELFF

j_call: TRBJ1-5
d_call: .
clone_size: .
v_call: TRBV5-6
cdr3_nt: TGTGCCAGCAGCGAAGGGGATCAGCCCCAGCATTTT
cdr3_aa: CASSEGDQPQHF

j_call: TRBJ1-3
d_call: TRBD1
clone_size: .
v_call: TRBV10-3
cdr3_nt: TGTGCCATCAGTGGGACCCGGACAGGGGAGGGAGGAAACACCATATATTTT
cdr3_aa: CAISGTRTGEGGNTIYF

j_call: TRBJ2-1
d_call: TRBD2
clone_size: .
v_call: TRBV29-1
cdr3_nt: TGCAGCGTGGGACTAGCGGTCGATGAGCAGTTCTTC
cdr3_aa: CSVGLAVDEQFF

j_call: TRBJ1-4
d_call: TRBD1
clone_size: .
v_call: TRBV9
cdr3_nt: TGTGCCAGCAGCCCCACAGGGGGGTATAATGAAAAACTGTTTTTT
cdr3_aa: CASSPTGGYNEKLFF

j_call: TRBJ2-5
d_call: .
clone_size: .
v_call: TRBV5-1
cdr3_nt: TGCGCCAGCAGCCCTGTCGGAGGGGCGGGGGAGACCCAGTACTTC
cdr3_aa: CASSPVGGAGETQYF

j_call: TRBJ1-3
d_call: .
clone_size: .
v_call: TRBV19
cdr3_nt: TGTGCCAGCGGGTCGGGTGGAAACACCATATATTTT
cdr3_aa: CASGSGGNTIYF

j_call: TRBJ2-3
d_call: TRBD1
clone_size: .
v_call: TRBV5-1
cdr3_nt: TGCGCCAGCAGCTCGGGACAGGGGGCTATAAACGTGGGCACAGATACGCAGTATTTT
cdr3_aa: CASSSGQGAINVGTDTQYF

j_call: TRBJ2-1
d_call: .
clone_size: .
v_call: TRBV4-3
cdr3_nt: TGCGCCAGCAGCCAGGATCCTAGTCCCTCCTACAATGAGCAGTTCTTC
cdr3_aa: CASSQDPSPSYNEQFF

j_call: TRBJ2-7
d_call: .
clone_size: .
v_call: TRBV27
cdr3_nt: TGTGCCAGCAGTTTACAGGGAACCTACGAGCAGTACTTC
cdr3_aa: CASSLQGTYEQYF

j_call: TRBJ2-7
d_call: .
clone_size: .
v_call: TRBV11-2
cdr3_nt: TGTGCCAGCAGCTTAGCTCCGTCGACAGAGCAGTACTTC
cdr3_aa: CASSLAPSTEQYF

j_call: TRBJ2-7
d_call: TRBD1
clone_size: .
v_call: TRBV9
cdr3_nt: TGTGCCAGTACCTCCGGGACAGGGGACTACGAGCAGTACTTC
cdr3_aa: CASTSGTGDYEQYF

j_call: TRBJ2-3
d_call: TRBD2
clone_size: .
v_call: TRBV6-2/TRBV6-3
cdr3_nt: TGTGCCAGCAGTTACGGGCTAGCGGGAGGCACAGATACGCAGTATTTT
cdr3_aa: CASSYGLAGGTDTQYF

j_call: TRBJ1-4
d_call: .
clone_size: .
v_call: TRBV15
cdr3_nt: TGTGCCACCAGCAGAGATAGCGGGGAGTGGGAAGAAAAACTGTTTTTT
cdr3_aa: CATSRDSGEWEEKLFF

j_call: TRBJ2-3
d_call: .
clone_size: .
v_call: TRBV5-1
cdr3_nt: TGCGCCAGCAGCTTGGAGAGGCCCCCCACAGATACGCAGTATTTT
cdr3_aa: CASSLERPPTDTQYF

j_call: TRBJ2-7
d_call: .
clone_size: .
v_call: TRBV5-6
cdr3_nt: TGTGCCAGCAGCTTGTACGGGGAAACCTACGAGCAGTACTTC
cdr3_aa: CASSLYGETYEQYF

j_call: TRBJ2-3
d_call: .
clone_size: .
v_call: TRBV9
cdr3_nt: TGTGCCAGCAGCACGGCAGGGGCCGTGGGACGGGATACGCAGTATTTT
cdr3_aa: CASSTAGAVGRDTQYF